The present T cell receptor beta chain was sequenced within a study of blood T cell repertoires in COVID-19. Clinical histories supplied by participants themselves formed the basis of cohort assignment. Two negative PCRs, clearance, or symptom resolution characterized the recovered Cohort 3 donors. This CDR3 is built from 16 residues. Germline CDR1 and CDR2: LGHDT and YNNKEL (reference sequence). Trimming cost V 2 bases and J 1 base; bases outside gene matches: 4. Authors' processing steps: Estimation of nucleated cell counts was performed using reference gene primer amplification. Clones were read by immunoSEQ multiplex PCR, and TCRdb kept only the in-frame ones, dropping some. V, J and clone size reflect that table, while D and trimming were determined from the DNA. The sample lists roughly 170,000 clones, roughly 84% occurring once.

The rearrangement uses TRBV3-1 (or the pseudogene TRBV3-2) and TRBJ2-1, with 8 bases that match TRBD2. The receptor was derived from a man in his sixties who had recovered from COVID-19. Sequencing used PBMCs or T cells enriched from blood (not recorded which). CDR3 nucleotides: TGTGCCAGCAGCCAACAACCTAGCGGGTCCTACAATGAGCAGTTCTTC. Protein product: CASSQQPSGSYNEQFF.